The 4 T cell receptor beta chains below come from one sample, sequenced in a study of blood T cells in healthy people across ages. A second PCR of roughly 7 to 11 cycles used a sample-barcoded 5' primer and a J-beta primer mix. Using its own MiXCR run on the 5' RACE reads, TCRdb lists one record per CDR3 protein. The table shows some 800,000 distinct CDR3 sequences, with 25% occurring only once. This same sample was also part of a study on T cells of mothers and their children.

The specimen was blood. Source of these receptors: a boy aged 5-17 years in good health.

This chain uses TRBV11-2 with TRBJ2-1; 7 positions agree with TRBD2. In germline, CDR1 is SGHAT, CDR2 FQNNGV. V was pared by 4 bases and J by 6 bases, with 15 bases of the junction left unmatched. The CDR3 spans 17 residues. The DNA for the CDR3 is TGTGCCAGCAGCTCCCGTCTCGGGACTACCGGTACCAATGAGCAGTTCTTC. This translates into CASSSRLGTTGTNEQFF.

The chain couples TRBV6-2 or TRBV6-3 to TRBJ1-1; TRBD1 is a possible D gene (5 bases). Between the trimmed V and J ends, which lost 6 bases and 5 bases, there was a span of 13 bases. Per germline, CDR1 MNHEY and CDR2 SVGEGT. This CDR3 spans 13 amino acids. The CDR3 region has the DNA TGTGCCAGCAGACTCCGGGGGGGGACTGAAGCTTTCTTT. As protein: CASRLRGGTEAFF.

This clonotype showed up just a few times. The chain links TRBV29-1 to TRBJ1-6; no definite D call. V dropped 0 bases and J dropped 0 bases, with 21 bases sitting between them. The CDR3 is 20 residues long. Germline V gene lookup returns CDR1 SQVTM and CDR2 ANQGSEA. CDR3 residues: CSVEDYSSIIGSSYNSPLHF. The CDR3 DNA is TGCAGCGTTGAAGATTATTCCAGTATCATAGGGAGCTCCTATAATTCACCCCTCCACTTT.

Only a few counts were recorded for this clonotype. At one end the junction does not follow the germline gene, possibly because of a read error. The rearrangement uses TRBV5-1 and TRBJ2-2; the match to TRBD2 covers 7 bases. The CDR3 spans 19 residues. CDR1 SGHRS and CDR2 YFSETQ come from the germline V gene. DNA of the CDR3: TGCGCCAGCAGCTTGATAGTCTGGACTAGTGGTTATACGACCGGGGAGCTGCTTTTT. Translated: CASSLIVWTSGYTTGELLF.